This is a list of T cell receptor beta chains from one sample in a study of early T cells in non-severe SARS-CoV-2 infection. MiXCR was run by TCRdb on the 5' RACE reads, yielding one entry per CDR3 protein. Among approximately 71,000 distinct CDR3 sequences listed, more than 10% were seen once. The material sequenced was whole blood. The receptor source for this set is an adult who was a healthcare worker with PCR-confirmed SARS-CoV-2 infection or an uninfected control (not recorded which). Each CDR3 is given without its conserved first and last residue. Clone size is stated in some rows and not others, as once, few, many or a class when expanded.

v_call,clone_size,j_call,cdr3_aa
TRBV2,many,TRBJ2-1,ASSGAGELLYSYNEQF
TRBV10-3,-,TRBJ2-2,AITKTGDTGELF
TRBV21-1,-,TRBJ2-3,ASSKDGRCTDTQY
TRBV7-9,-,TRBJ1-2,ASSSTQGKVGYT
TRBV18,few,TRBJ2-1,ASSPPQGLSSYNEQF
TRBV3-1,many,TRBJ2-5,ASSQAGGKVETQY
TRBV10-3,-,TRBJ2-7,AIRASGGPYEQY
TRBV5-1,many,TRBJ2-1,ASSLGGNGGYNEQF
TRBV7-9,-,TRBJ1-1,ASSFRGGTEAF
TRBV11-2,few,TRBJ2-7,ASSLLGYEQY
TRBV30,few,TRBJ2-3,AWGGLAGVTDTQY
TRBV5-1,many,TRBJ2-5,ASSSSIFGQGEETQY
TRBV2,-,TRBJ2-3,ASSERETDTQY
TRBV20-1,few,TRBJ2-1,SATSGGVYEQF
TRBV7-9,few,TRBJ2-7,ASSLVGTPYEQY
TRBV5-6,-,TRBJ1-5,ASSPYKH
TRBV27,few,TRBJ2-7,ASRVGGSQREQY
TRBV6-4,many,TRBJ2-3,ASSDGGGSTDTQY
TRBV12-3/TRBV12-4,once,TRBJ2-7,ASSWGDRLTNEQY
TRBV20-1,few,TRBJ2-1,SASGLDHNEQF
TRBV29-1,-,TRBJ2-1,SVGQDSYNEQF
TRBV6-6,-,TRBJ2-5,ASSPRGAGLQETQY
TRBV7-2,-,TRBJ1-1,ASSPQSGDSSKAF
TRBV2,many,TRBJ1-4,ASSGDRDRTPKLF
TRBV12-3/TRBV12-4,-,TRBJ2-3,ASSLTSGGVRTDTQY
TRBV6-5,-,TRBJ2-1,ASSSFSQRNEQF
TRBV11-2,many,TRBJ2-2,ASSLETGLNTGELF
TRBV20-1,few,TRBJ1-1,SAMDGEAF
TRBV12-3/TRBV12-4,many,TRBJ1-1,ASSPRGTEAF
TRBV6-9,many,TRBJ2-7,ASEGQGAGEQY
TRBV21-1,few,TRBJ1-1,ASSTFEGAEAF
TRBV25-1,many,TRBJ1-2,ASSETARYGYT
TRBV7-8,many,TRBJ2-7,ASSLASGGPYEQY
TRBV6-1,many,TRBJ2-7,ASSEALQREDSSYEQY
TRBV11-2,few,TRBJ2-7,ASSKSPDRNPVD
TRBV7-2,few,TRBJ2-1,ASSLVMLAGVDEQF
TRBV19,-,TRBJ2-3,ASSTGLVETDTQY
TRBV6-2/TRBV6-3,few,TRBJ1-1,ASSRARTEAF
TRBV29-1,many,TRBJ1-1,SVNRGNEAF
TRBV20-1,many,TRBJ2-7,SAKTVYEQY
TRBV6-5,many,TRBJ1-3,ASSSPSSGNTIY
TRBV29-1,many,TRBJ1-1,SVYLGPPEAF
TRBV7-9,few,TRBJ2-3,ASSLVVVAANTDTQY
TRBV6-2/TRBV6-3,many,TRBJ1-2,ANLRTGTGLAYGYT
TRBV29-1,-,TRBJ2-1,SVPVRARGEQF
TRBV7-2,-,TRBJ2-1,AIRGTATSYNEQF
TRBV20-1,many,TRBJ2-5,SAPRTDSQETQY
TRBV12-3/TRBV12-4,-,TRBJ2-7,AISRGSSYEQY
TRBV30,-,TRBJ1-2,AWSPMTGNYGYT
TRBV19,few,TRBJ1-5,ASSTLLDPWGGQPQH
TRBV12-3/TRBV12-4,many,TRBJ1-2,ASTHLPGEGYT
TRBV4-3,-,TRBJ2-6,ASSQDGTGASGANDLT
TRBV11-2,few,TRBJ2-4,ASSLLGRLGAKNIQY
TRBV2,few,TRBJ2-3,ASIVTSGGSDTQY
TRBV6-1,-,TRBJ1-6,ASQPGPERSYNSPLH
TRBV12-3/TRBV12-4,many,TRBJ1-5,ASSGTGEGQPQH
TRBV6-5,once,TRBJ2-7,ASTYRAQSGYEQY
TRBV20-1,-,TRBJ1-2,SASSDRGRDGYT
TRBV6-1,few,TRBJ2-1,ASRERWGAYNEQF